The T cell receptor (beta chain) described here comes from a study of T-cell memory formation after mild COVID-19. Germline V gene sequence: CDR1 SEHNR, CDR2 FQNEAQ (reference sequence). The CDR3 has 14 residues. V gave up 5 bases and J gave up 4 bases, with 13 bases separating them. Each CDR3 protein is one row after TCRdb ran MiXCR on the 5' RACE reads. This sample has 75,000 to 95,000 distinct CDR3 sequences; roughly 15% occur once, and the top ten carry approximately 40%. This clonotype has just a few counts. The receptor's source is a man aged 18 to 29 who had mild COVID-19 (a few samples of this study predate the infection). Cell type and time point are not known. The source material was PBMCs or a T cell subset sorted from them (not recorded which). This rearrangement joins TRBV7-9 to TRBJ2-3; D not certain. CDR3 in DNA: TGTGCCAGCAGCGGCTGGGTGACGGCAGATACGCAGTATTTT. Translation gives CASSGWVTADTQYF.